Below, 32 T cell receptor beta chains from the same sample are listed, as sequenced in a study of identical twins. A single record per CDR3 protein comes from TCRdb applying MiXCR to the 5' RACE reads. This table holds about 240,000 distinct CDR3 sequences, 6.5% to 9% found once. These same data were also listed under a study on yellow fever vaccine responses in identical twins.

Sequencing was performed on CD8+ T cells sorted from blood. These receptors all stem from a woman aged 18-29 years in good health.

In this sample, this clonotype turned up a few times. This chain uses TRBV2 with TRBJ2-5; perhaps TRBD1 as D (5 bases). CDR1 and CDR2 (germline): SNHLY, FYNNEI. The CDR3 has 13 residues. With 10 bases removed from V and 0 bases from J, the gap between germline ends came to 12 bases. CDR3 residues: CATSPDNQETQYF. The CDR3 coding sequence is TGTGCCACCAGCCCGGACAACCAAGAGACCCAGTACTTC.

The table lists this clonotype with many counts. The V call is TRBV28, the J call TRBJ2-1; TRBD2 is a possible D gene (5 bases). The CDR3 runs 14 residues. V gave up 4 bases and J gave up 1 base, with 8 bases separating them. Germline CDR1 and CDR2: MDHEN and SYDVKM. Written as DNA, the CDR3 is TGTGCCAGCAGTTCACTAGAGTCCTACAATGAGCAGTTCTTC. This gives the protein CASSSLESYNEQFF.

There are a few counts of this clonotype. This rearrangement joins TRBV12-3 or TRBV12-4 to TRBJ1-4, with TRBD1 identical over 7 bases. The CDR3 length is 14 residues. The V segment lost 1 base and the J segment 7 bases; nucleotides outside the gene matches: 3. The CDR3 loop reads CASSLGHRGEKLFF. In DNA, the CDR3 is TGTGCCAGCAGTTTAGGTCACAGGGGTGAAAAACTGTTTTTT.

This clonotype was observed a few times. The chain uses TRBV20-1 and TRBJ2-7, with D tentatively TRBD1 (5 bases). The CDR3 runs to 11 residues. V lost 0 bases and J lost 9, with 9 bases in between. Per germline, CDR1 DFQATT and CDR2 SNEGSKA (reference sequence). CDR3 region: CSARDDDRQYV. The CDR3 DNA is TGCAGTGCTAGAGATGACGACAGGCAGTACGTC.

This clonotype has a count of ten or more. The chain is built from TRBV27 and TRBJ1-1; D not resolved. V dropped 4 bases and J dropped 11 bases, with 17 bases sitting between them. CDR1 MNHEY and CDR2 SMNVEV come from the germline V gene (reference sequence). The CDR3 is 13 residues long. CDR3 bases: TGTGCCAGCAGTTCAACTAACACGGGCGACGCTTTCTTT. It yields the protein CASSSTNTGDAFF.

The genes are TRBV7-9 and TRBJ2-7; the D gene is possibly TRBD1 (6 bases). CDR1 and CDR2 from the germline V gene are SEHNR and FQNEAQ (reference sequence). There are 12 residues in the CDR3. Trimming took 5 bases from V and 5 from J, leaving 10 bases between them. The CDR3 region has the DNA TGTGCCAGCAGCCAACCAGGGGACGAGCAGTACGTC. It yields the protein CASSQPGDEQYV.

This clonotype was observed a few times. In nucleotides, the CDR3 is TGTGCCAGCAGCTTCGGAGGAGTATCGATATACAATGAGCAGTTCTTC. As protein: CASSFGGVSIYNEQFF. This rearrangement joins TRBV5-6 to TRBJ2-1; a possible D gene is TRBD2 (5 bases). V was trimmed by 2 bases and J by 4 bases, leaving 16 bases between them. The CDR3 sequence is 16 residues long. Germline V lookup: CDR1 SGHDT, CDR2 YYEEEE.

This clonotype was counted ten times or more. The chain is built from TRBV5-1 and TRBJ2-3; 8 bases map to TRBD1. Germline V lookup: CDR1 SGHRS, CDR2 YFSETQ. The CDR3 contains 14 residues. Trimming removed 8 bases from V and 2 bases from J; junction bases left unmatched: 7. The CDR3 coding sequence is TGCGCCAGTGTGGGGGACAGGATCACAGATACGCAGTATTTT. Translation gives CASVGDRITDTQYF.

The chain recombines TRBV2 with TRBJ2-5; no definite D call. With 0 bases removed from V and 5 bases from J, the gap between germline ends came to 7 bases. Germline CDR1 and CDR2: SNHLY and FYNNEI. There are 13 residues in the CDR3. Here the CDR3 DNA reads TGTGCCAGCAGTGAAGCGTCCCTGGAGACCCAGTACTTC. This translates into CASSEASLETQYF. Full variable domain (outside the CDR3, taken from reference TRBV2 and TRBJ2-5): EPEVTQTPSHQVTQMGQEVILRCVPISNHLYFYWYRQILGQKVEFLVSFYNNEISEKSEIFDDQFSVERPDGSNFTLKIRSTKLEDSAMYFCASSEASLETQYFGPGTRLLVL.

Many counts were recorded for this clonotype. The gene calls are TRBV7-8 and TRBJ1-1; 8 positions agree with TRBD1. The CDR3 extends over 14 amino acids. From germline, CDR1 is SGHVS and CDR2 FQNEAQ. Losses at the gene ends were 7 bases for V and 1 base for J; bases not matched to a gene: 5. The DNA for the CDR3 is TGTGCCAGCACCCCGGGGACAGGGAACACTGAAGCTTTCTTT. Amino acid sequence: CASTPGTGNTEAFF.

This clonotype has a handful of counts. Here the CDR3 reads CASSFVRSGRGNEQFF. CDR3 bases: TGTGCCAGCAGTTTTGTACGGAGCGGGAGAGGCAATGAGCAGTTCTTC. This chain joins TRBV27 and TRBJ2-1, with 8 nucleotides matching TRBD2. J was trimmed by 6 bases and V by 3 bases; bases with no gene match: 10. The CDR3 length is 16 residues. Germline CDR1 is MNHEY and CDR2 is SMNVEV (reference sequence).

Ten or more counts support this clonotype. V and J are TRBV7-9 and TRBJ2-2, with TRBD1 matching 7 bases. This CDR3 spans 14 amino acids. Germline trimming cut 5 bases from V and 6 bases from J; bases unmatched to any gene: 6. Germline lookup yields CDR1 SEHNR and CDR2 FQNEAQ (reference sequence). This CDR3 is CASSPDRDPGELFF. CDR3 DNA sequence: TGTGCCAGCAGCCCTGACAGGGACCCCGGGGAGCTGTTTTTT.

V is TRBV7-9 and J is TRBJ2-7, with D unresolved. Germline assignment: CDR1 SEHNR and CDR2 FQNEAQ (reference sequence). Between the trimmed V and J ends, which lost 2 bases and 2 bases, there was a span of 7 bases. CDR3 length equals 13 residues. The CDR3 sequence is CASSLQITYEQYF. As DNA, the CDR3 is TGTGCCAGCAGCTTACAGATAACCTACGAGCAGTACTTC.

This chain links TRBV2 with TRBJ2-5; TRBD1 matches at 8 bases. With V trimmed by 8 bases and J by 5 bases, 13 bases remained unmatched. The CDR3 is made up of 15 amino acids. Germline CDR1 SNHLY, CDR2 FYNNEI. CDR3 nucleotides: TGTGCCAGCGACGGACGGACAGGGTGGTTGGAGACCCAGTACTTC. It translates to CASDGRTGWLETQYF.

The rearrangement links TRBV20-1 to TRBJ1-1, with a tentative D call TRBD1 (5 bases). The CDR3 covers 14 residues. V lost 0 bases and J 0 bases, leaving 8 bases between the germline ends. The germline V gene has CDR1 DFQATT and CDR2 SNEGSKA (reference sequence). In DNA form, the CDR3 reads TGCAGTGCTAGAGATGCAGGGTTGAACACTGAAGCTTTCTTT. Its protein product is CSARDAGLNTEAFF.

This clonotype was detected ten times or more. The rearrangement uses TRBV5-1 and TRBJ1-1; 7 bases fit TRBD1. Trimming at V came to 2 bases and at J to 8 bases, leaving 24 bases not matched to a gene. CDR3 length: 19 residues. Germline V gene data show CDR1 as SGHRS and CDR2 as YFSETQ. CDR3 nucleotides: TGCGCCAGCAGCTTAAGGGGGATGACAGGGAACACTGAAGCTGGGGAAGCTTTCTTT. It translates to CASSLRGMTGNTEAGEAFF.

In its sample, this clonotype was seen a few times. The CDR3 region has the DNA TGCGCCAGCAGTCCGGTTAGGGGGGGGGCGGCAGATACGCAGTATTTT. Its translation is CASSPVRGGAADTQYF. The chain carries TRBV5-1 and TRBJ2-3; a possible D gene is TRBD2 (7 bases). Germline V gene sequence: CDR1 SGHRS, CDR2 YFSETQ. This CDR3 spans 16 amino acids. The V end was cut by 5 bases, the J end by 4 bases, with 20 bases between.

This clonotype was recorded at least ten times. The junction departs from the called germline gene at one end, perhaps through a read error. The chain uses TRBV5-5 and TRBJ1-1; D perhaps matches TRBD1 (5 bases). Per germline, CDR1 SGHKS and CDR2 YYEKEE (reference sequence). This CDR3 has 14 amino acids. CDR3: CASTLGQVDAEAFF. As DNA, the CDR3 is TGTGCCAGCACCTTGGGGCAGGTCGACGCTGAAGCTTTCTTT.

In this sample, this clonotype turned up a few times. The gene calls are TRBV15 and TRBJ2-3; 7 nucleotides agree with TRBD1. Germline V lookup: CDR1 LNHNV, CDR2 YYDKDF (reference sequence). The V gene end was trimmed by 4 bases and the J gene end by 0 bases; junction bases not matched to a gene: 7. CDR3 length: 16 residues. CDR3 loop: CATSTHRGTSTDTQYF. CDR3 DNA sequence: TGTGCCACCAGCACCCACAGGGGAACGAGCACAGATACGCAGTATTTT.

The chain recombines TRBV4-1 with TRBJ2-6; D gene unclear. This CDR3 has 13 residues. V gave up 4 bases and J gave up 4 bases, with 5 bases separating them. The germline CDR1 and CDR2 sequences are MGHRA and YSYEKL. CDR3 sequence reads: CASSPPGANVLTF. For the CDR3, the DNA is TGCGCCAGCAGCCCTCCCGGGGCCAACGTCCTGACTTTC.

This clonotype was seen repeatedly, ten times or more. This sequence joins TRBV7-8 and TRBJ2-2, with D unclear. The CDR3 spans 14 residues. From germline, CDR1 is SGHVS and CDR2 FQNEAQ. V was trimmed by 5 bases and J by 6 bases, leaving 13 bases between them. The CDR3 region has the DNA TGTGCCAGCAGCCAAGGGTCCTCCCCCGGGGAGCTGTTTTTT. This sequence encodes CASSQGSSPGELFF.

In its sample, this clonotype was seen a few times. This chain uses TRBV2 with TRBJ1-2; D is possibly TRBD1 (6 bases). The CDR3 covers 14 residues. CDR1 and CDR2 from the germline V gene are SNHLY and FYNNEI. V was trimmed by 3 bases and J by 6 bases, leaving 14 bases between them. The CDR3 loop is CASSDWTVLNGYTF. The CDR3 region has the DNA TGTGCCAGCAGTGATTGGACAGTCTTAAATGGCTACACCTTC.

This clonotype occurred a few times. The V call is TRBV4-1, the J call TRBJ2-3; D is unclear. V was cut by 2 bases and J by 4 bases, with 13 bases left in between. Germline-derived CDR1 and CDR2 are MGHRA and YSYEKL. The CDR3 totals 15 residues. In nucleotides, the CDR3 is TGCGCCAGCAGCCAAAGTATACGAGGTGCAGATACGCAGTATTTT. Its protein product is CASSQSIRGADTQYF.

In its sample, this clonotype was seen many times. The CDR3: CASSGGEQYF. CDR3 nucleotide sequence: TGTGCCAGCAGTGGTGGCGAGCAGTACTTC. The gene calls are TRBV2 and TRBJ2-7, with D uncertain. The V gene's germline CDR1 is SNHLY and CDR2 FYNNEI. CDR3 length equals 10 residues. Trimming removed 4 bases at V and 6 bases at J, with 4 bases between. The variable domain in full, with the rest retrieved from reference TRBV2 and TRBJ2-7, is EPEVTQTPSHQVTQMGQEVILRCVPISNHLYFYWYRQILGQKVEFLVSFYNNEISEKSEIFDDQFSVERPDGSNFTLKIRSTKLEDSAMYFCASSGGEQYFGPGTRLTVT.

In DNA form, the CDR3 reads TGTGCCAGCAGCGCCGGGACAGCGAACACTGAAGCTTTCTTT. Translated, it gives CASSAGTANTEAFF. The rearrangement joins TRBV13 to TRBJ1-1; 7 bases agree with TRBD1. The trim removed 5 bases at V and 1 base at J, leaving 4 bases unmatched. The germline V gene has CDR1 PRHDT and CDR2 FYEKMQ (reference sequence). This CDR3 contains 14 residues.

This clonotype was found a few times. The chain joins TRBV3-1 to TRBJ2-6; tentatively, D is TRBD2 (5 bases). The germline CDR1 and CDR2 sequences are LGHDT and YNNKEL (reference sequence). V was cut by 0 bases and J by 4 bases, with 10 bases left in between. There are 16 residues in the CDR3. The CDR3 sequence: CASSQERASGANVLTF. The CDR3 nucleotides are TGTGCCAGCAGCCAAGAGAGGGCGTCCGGGGCCAACGTCCTGACTTTC.

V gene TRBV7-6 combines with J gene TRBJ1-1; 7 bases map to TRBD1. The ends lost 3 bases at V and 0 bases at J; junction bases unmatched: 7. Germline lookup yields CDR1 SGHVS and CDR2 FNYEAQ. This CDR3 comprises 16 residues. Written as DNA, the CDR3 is TGTGCCAGCAGCTTTCTCTGGACAGGCATGAACACTGAAGCTTTCTTT. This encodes CASSFLWTGMNTEAFF.

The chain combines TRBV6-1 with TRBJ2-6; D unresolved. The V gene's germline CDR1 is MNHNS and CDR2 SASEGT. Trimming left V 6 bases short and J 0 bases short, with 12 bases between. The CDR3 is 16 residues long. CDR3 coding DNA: TGTGCCAGCAGAAAGGCGTACCCCTCTGGGGCCAACGTCCTGACTTTC. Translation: CASRKAYPSGANVLTF.

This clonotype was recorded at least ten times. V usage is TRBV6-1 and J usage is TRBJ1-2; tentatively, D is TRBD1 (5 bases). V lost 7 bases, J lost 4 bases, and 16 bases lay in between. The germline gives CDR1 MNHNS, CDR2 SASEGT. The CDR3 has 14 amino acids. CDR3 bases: TGTGCCAGCACCAGCCAGGGTGGAGGCTATGGCTACACCTTC. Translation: CASTSQGGGYGYTF.

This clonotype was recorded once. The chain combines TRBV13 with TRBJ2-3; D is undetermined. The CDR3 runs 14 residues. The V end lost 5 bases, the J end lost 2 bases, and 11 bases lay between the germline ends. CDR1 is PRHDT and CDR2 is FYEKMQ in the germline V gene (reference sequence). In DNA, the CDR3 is TGTGCCAGCAGCATAAGGAGATTCACAGATACGCAGTATTTT. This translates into CASSIRRFTDTQYF.

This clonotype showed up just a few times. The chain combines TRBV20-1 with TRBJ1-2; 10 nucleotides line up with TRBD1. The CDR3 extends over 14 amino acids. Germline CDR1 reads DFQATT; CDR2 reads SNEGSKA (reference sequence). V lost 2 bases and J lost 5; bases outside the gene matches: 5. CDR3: CSARPPGQGYGYTF. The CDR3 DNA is TGCAGTGCTAGACCACCGGGACAGGGGTATGGCTACACCTTC.

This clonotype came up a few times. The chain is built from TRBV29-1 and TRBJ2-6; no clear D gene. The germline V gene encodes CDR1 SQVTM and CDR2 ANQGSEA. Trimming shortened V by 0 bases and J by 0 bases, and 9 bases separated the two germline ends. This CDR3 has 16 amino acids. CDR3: CSVEDLGTSGANVLTF. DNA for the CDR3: TGCAGCGTTGAAGATCTGGGTACCTCTGGGGCCAACGTCCTGACTTTC.